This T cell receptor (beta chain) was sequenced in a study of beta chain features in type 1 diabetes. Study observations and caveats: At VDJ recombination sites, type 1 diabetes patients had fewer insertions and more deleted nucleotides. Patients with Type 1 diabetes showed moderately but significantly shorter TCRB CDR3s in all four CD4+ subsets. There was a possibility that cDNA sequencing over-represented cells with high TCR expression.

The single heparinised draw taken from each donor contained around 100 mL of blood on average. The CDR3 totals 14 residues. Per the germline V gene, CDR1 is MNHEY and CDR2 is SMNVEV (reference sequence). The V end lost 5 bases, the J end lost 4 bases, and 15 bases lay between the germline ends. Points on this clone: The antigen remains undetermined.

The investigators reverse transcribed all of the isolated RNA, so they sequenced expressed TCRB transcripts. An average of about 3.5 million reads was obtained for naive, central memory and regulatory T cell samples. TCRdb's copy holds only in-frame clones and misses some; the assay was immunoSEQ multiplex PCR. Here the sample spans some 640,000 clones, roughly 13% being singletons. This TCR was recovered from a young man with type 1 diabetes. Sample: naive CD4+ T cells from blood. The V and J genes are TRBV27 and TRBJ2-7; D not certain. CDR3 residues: CASSLQGPPYEQYF. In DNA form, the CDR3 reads TGTGCCAGCAGTCTCCAAGGACCCCCATACGAGCAGTACTTC.